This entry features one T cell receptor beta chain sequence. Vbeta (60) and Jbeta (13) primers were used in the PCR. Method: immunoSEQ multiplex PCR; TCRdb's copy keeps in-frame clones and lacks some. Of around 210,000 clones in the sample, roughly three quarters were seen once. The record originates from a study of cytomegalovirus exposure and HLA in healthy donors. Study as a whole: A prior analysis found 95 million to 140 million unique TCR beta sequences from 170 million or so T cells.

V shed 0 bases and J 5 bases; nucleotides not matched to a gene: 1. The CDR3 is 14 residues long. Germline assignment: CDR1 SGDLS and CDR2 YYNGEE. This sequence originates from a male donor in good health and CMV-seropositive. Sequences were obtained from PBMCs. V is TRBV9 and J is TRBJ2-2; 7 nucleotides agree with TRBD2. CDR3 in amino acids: CASSVGGGTGELFF. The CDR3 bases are TGTGCCAGCAGCGTAGGGGGAGGGACCGGGGAGCTGTTTTTT. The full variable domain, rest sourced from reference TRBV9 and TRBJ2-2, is DSGVTQTPKHLITATGQRVTLRCSPRSGDLSVYWYQQSLDQGLQFLIQYYNGEERAKGNILERFSAQQFPDLHSELNLSSLELGDSALYFCASSVGGGTGELFFGEGSRLTVL.